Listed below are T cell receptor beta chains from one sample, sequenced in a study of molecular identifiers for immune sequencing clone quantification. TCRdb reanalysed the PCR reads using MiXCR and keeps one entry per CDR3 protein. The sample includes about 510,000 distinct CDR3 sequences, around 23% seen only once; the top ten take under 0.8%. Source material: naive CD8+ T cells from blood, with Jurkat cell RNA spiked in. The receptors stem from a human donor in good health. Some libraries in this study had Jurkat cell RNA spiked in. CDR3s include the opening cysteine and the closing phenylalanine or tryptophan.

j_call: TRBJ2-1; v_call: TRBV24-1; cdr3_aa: CATSDLNDRGEQFF
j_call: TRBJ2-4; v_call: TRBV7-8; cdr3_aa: CASSPRTTHPKNIQYF
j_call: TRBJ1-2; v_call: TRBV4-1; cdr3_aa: CASSQMRDRSSGYTF
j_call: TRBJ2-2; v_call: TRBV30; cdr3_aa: CAWSGGPAGELFF
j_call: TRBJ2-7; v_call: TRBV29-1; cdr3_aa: CSVDAGDGTYEQYF
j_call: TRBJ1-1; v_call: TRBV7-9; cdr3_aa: CASSLERRLYTEAFF
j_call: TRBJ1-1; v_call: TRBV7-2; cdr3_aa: CASSLGTGALNTEAFF
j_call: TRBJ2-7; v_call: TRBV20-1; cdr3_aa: CSAHGLAGLSSYEQYF
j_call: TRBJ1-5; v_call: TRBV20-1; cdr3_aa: CSTPGEDQPQHF
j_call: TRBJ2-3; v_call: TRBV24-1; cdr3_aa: CATSDFPSTDTQYF
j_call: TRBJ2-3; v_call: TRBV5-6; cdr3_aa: CASTRRTGADTQYF
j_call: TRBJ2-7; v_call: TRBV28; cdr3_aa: CASSLPGSGIYEQYF
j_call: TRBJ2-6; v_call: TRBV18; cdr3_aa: CASPTTEGTGANVLTF
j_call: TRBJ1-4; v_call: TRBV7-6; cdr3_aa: CASSARDASEKLFF
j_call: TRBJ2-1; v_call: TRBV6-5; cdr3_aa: CASSPLSEFDEQFF
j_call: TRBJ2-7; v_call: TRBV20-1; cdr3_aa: CSARDTLYGTYEQYF
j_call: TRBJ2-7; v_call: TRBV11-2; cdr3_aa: CASSLGATDAREQYF
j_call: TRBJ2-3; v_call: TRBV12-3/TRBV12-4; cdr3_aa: CASSPRLANVDTQYF
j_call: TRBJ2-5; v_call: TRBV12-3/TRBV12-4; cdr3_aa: CASRSSRQGEETQYF
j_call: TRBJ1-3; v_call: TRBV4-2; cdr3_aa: CASSQDIGGQGFTGNTIYF
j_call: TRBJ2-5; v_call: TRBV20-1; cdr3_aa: CSAREWTSGRQQETQYF
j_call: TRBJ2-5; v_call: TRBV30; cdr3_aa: CAYNRGARETQYF
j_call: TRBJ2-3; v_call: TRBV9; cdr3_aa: CASSAGVLGTDTQYF
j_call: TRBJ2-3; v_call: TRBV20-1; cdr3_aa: CSARDLGTSFTDTQYF
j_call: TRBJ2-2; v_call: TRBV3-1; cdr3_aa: CASSSDRRDTGELFF
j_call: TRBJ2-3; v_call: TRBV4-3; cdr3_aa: CASSQIHGGAGGTDTQYF